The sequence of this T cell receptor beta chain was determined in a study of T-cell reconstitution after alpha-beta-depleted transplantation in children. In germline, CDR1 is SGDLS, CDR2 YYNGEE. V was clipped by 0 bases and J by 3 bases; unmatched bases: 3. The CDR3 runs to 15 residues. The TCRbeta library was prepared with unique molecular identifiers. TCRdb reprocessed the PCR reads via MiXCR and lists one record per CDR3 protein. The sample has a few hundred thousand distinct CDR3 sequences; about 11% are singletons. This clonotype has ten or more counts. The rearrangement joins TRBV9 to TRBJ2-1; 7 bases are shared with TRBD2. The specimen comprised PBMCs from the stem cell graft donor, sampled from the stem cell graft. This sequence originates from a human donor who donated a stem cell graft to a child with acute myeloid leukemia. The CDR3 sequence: CASSVGSSGYNEQFF. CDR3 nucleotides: TGTGCCAGCAGCGTAGGCTCTAGCGGCTACAATGAGCAGTTCTTC.